This T cell receptor beta chain emerged from a study of T-cell memory formation after mild COVID-19 (dated by TCRdb to about 2021). Study-level background: TCR sequence clusters from the two donors were largely donor specific. T-cell clones expanding and contracting after mild COVID-19 in a couple of donors were tracked by longitudinal TCRalpha and TCRbeta repertoire sequencing. The cohort was made up of two young adult volunteers, one female and one male, who were previously healthy. Study-wide conclusions, independent of this receptor: Clones that contracted from day 15 to 85 showed balanced CD4/CD8 phenotypes, whereas a second wave of clones that expanded from day 15 to 37 leaned towards CD4+. The study included only a couple of mild cases, and larger cohorts that include severe cases with pre-infection samples were judged to be necessary. Some responding clones were found in pre-infection memory, which suggests that pre-existing cross-reactive memory T cells took part in the SARS-CoV-2 response. SARS-CoV-2 specificity of the second-wave clones peaking on day 37 was not confirmed. Contracting CD4+ clones appeared mostly in the CM and EM memory subsets, whereas CD8+ clones were enriched in EMRA.

This clonotype was detected ten times or more. Which antigen it targets is not known. Per-base quality was not reported, and no clone a single base away is much larger than it. PBMCs were isolated by Ficoll-Paque density gradient centrifugation. This sample was sequenced with an Illumina NovaSeq 6000. Using 5'RACE with constant-segment primers, TCRalpha and TCRbeta cDNA libraries were constructed, with sample barcodes and unique molecular identifiers added in the process. RNA was extracted from every sample with Trizol reagent. The libraries were amplified in two PCR steps, and the second step added a second sample barcode and Illumina TruSeq adapters. Libraries were sequenced on an Illumina NovaSeq with 2 x 150 bp paired-end reads. Per the source publication's procedure: Demultiplexing of reads and collapsing into UMI-guided consensus sequences were performed with migec v1.2.7. Using mixcr v2.1.11, UMI consensuses were aligned to TRA and TRB V and J templates and then assembled into clonotypes. A clonotype was counted as expanded or contracted only if both edgeR and NoisET called the change significant, with noise models trained on biological replicates. For edgeR calls, the cutoffs were a false discovery rate-adjusted p below 0.01 and a log2 fold-change threshold of 1. PCA with hierarchical clustering of max-normalized trajectories of the 1000 most abundant clonotypes was used as exploratory dynamics analysis. Separately sequenced CD4+ and CD8+ repertoires were used to assign a CD4 or CD8 phenotype to each responding clone. TCRdb trimmed the raw reads at Q25, called clones with MiXCR and kept productive beta chains. Entries are consolidated by CDR3 protein sequence, retaining the most common genes and DNA. The authors' filters were not applied to this entry. The sample contains about 440,000 distinct CDR3 sequences, 20% of them found a single time. The ten largest clones take up around 8% of the sample.

The trim is 5 bases for V and 6 bases for J, with a gap of 1 base between the germline ends. From the cysteine up to the phenylalanine, the CDR3 has a length of 10 residues. Left in the record is the CDR3 DNA by itself, 30 bases read in frame from the first base. CDR1 and CDR2 are read off the germline V gene (reference sequence) as SEHNR and FQNEAQ. The source is an adult woman who had mild COVID-19 (a few samples of this study predate the infection). The sample titles of this study are shuffled in the database, so cell type and time point are left out; the donor was told from shared clones. The sequenced material came from PBMCs or a T cell subset sorted from them (not recorded which). The chain is made from TRBV7-9 and TRBJ2-2; the D segment cannot be called with confidence. The nucleotides read TGTGCCAGCAGCCCCGGGGAGCTGTTTTTT. Translated, it gives CASSPGELFF.